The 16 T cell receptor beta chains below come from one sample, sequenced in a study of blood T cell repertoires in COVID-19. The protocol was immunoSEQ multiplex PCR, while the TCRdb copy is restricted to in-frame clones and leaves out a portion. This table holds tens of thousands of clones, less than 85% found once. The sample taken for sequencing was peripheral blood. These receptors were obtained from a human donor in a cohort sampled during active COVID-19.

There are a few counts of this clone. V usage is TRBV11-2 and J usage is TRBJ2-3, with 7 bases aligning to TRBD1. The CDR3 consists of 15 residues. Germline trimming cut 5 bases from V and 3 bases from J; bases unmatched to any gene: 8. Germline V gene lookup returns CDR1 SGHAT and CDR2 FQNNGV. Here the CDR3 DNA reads TGTGCCAGCAGCCCAACAGGGGAGAGGACAGATACGCAGTATTTT. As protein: CASSPTGERTDTQYF.

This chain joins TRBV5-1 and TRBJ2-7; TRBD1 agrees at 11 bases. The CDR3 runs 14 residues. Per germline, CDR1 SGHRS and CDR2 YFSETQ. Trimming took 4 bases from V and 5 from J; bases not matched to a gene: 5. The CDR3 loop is CASSPDRGLNEQYF. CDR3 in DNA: TGCGCCAGCAGCCCGGACAGGGGGCTGAACGAGCAGTACTTC.

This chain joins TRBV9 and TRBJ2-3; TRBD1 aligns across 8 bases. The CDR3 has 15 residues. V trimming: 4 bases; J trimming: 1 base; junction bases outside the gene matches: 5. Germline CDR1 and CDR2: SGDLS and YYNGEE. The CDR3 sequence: CASSPTGARTDTQYF. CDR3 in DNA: TGTGCCAGCAGCCCGACAGGGGCTCGCACAGATACGCAGTATTTT.

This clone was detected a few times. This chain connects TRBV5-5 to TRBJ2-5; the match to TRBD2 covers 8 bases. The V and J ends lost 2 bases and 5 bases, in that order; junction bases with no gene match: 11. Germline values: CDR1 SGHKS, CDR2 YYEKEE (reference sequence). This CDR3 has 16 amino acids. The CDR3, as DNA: TGTGCCAGCAGCTTCGGAGCGGGGGAAGGTAGCGAGACCCAGTACTTC. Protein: CASSFGAGEGSETQYF.

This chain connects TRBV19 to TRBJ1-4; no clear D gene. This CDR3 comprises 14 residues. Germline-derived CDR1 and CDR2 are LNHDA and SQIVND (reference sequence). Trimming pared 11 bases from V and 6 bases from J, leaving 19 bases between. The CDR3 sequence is CASSRRESYEKLFF. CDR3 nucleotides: TGTGCCTCTTCCCGTCGGGAGTCCTATGAAAAACTGTTTTTT.

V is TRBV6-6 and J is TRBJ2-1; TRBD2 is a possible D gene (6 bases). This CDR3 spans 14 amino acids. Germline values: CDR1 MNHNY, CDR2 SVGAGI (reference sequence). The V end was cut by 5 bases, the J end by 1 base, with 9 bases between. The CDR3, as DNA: TGTGCCAGCAGTCTCAGCGGGTCCTACAATGAGCAGTTCTTC. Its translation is CASSLSGSYNEQFF.

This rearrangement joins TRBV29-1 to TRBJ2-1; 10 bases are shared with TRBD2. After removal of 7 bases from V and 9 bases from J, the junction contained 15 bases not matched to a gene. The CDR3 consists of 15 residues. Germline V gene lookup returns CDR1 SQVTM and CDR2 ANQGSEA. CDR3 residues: CSADPIAGGRGEQFF. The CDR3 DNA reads TGCAGCGCCGACCCGATAGCGGGAGGTCGGGGTGAGCAGTTCTTC.

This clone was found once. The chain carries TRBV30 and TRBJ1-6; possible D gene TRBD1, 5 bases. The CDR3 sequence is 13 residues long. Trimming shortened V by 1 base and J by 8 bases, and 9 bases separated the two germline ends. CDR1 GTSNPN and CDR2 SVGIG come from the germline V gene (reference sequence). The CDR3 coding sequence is TGTGCCTGGAGTGGACAGAGAGATTCACCCCTCCACTTT. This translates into CAWSGQRDSPLHF.

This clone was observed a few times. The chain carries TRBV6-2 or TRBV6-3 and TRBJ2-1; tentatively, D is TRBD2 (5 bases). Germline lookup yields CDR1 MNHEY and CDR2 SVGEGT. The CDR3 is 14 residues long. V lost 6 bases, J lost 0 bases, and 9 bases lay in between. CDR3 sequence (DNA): TGTGCCAGCAGCAAAGCGGACTCCTACAATGAGCAGTTCTTC. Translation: CASSKADSYNEQFF.

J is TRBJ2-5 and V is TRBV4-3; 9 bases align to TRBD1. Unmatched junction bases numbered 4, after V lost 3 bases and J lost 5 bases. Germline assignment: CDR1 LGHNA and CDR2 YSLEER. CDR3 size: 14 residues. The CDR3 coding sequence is TGCGCCAGCAGCCAGGACAGGGGTGGGGAGACCCAGTACTTC. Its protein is CASSQDRGGETQYF.

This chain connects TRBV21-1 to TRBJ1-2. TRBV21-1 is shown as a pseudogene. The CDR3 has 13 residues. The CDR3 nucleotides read TGTGCCAGCAGCAAGTACTCGGGCTATGGCTACACCTTC. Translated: CASSKYSGYGYTF.

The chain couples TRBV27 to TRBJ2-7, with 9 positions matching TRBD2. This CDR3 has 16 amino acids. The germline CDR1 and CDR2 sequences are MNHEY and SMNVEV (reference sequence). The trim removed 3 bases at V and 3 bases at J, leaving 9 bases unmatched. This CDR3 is CASSFLPREGHYEQYF. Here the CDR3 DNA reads TGTGCCAGCAGTTTCCTTCCGCGGGAGGGCCACTACGAGCAGTACTTC.

This CDR3 is CASSPYEGPNTEAFF. Here the CDR3 DNA reads TGTGCCAGCAGCCCTTACGAGGGCCCGAACACTGAAGCTTTCTTT. This chain links TRBV9 with TRBJ1-1; D is undetermined. The CDR3 spans 15 residues. In germline, CDR1 is SGDLS, CDR2 YYNGEE. V dropped 4 bases and J dropped 1 base, with 14 bases sitting between them.

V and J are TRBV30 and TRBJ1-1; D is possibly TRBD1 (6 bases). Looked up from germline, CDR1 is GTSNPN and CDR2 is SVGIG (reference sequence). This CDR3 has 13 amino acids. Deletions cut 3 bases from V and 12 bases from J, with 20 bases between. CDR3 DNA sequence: TGTGCCTGGAGCGTAACCGGACAGTTTGTCCCTTTCTTT. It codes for CAWSVTGQFVPFF.

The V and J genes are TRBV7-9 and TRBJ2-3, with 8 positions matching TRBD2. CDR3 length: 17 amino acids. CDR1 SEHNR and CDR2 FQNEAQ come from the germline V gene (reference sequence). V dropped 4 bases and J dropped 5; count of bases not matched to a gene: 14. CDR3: CASSSEALAASVDTQYF. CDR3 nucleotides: TGTGCCAGCAGCTCCGAGGCACTAGCGGCGTCGGTAGATACGCAGTATTTT.

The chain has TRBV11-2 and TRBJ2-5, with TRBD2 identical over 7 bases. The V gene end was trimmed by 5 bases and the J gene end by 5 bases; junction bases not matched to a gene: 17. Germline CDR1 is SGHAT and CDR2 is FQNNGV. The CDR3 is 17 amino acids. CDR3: CASSRGEGPRLGETQYF. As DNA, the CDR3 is TGTGCCAGCAGCCGAGGGGAGGGTCCCAGGTTGGGGGAGACCCAGTACTTC.